This T cell receptor beta chain was obtained from a study of T cell responses to AZD1222 COVID-19 vaccine. Study as a whole: Second-dose groups at about 4 or about 12 weeks were pooled. Notes on the study in general: It should be noted that donors were predominantly white British and more often female, and clonal diversity was possibly underestimated. Across the whole spike, CD4 TCRs peaked at regions 160-218 and 743-854. Increases in Spike-specific TCR breadth and depth were seen after two AZD1222 doses.

Trimming pared 5 bases from V and 3 bases from J, leaving 11 bases between. From germline, CDR1 is SGHTA and CDR2 FQGNSA. The CDR3 covers 14 residues. Of note for this clone: What it binds is not known.

TCRdb's table, derived via immunoSEQ multiplex PCR, lists solely in-frame clones and lacks some. The data show more than 110,000 clones, about nine tenths seen once. This material consisted of peripheral blood, taken on day 0 of AZD1222 vaccination. V is TRBV7-2 and J is TRBJ2-1, with a weak D call TRBD1 (6 bases). The TCR comes from an adult in good health. CDR3 protein: CASSLSTGYNEQFF. CDR3 coding DNA: TGTGCCAGCAGCCTTTCGACAGGCTACAATGAGCAGTTCTTC.